This T cell receptor (beta chain) appears in the sequencing data of a study of blood T cells in healthy people across ages. Per the germline V gene, CDR1 is MNHNY and CDR2 is SVGAGI (reference sequence). The CDR3 is made up of 17 amino acids. V was shortened by 5 bases and J by 6 bases, with 24 bases between the two germline ends. Study results and limitations: Per million T cells, TCR beta diversity dropped about linearly as age rose. Long-lived donors exceeded aged donors in naive CD4+ cells and diversity. Unknown donor CMV status possibly confounded expanded clonotype changes.

A remark on this clonotype: The target antigen is unknown.

A second PCR of about 7 to 12 cycles used a sample-barcoded 5' primer and a J-beta primer mix. TCRdb reprocessed the 5' RACE reads via MiXCR and lists one record per CDR3 protein. The sample yields roughly 1.5 million distinct CDR3 sequences, approximately 43% seen once. Isolation per sample recovered at least 6.5 million PBMCs. This sequence originates from a woman aged 18-29 years in good health. V and J are TRBV6-6 and TRBJ2-3, with D possibly matching TRBD2 (7 bases). The sample comprised blood. CDR3 sequence (DNA): TGTGCCAGCAGTACGAGGGCCCCGGGGGGCTTGGGGGATACGCAGTATTTT. This gives the protein CASSTRAPGGLGDTQYF.